The clone carrying this TCR beta chain was seen a handful of times. J gave up 8 bases and V 5 bases, and 8 bases lay outside the gene matches. Germline-derived CDR1 and CDR2 are MDHEN and SYDVKM. CDR3 length: 14 amino acids. The data stem from a study of shared clonotypes between healthy human individuals. Profiling relied on immunoSEQ multiplex PCR, and the TCRdb table lists in-frame clones only, not all of them. This table holds 900,000 to 1,200,000 clones, roughly 74% found once. The study drew its donors from healthy HIV-negative adults without recent acute infections or vaccinations. This TCR derives from a man aged 18-30 years in good health. Some clones in this sample may be carry-over from other donors' samples. Sequenced sample: memory CD4+ T cells from PBMCs. The sample's subset: CD45RA-negative fraction. The genes are TRBV28 and TRBJ2-1; 8 bases map to TRBD2. The CDR3 DNA follows: TGTGCCAGCAGTCCGTCGGGAGGGGCAGATGAGCAGTTCTTC. Protein: CASSPSGGADEQFF.